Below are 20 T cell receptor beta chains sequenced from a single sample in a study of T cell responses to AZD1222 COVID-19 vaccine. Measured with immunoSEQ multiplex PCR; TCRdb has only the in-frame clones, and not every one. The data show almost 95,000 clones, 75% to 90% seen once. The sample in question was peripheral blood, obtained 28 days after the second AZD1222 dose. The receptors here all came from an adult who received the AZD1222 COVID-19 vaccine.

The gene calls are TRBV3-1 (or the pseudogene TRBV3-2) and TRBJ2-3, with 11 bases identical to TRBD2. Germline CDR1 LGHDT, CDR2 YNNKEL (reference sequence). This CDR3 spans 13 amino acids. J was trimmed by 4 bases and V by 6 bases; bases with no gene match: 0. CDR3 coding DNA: TGTGCCAGCAGGACTAGCGGGGCAGATACGCAGTATTTT. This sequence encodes CASRTSGADTQYF.

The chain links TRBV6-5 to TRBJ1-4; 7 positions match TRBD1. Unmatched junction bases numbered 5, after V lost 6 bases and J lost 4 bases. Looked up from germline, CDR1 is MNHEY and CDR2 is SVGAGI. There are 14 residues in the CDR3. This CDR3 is CASSPGQLNEKLFF. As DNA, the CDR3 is TGTGCCAGCAGCCCGGGACAGCTTAATGAAAAACTGTTTTTT.

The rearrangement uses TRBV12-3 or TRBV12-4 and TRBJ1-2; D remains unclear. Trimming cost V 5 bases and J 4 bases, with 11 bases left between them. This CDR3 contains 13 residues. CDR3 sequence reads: CASSVRTPYGYTF. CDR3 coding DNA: TGTGCCAGCAGTGTACGAACGCCCTATGGCTACACCTTC.

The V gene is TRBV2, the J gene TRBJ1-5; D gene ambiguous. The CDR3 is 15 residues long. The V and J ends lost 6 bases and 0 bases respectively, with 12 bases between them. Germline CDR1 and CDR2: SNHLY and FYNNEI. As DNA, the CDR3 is TGTGCCAGCAGCGTAGGGCCTTATAGCAATCAGCCCCAGCATTTT. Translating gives CASSVGPYSNQPQHF.

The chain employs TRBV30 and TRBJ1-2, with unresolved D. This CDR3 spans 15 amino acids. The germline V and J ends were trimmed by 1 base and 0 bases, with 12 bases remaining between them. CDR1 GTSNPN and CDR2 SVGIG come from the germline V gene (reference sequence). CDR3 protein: CAWSAYPGSNYGYTF. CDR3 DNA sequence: TGTGCCTGGAGTGCCTACCCGGGATCTAACTATGGCTACACCTTC.

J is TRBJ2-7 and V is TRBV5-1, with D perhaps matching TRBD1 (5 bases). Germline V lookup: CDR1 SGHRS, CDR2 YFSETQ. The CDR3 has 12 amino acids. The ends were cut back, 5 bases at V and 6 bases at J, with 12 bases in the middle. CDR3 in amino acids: CASRDTQSEQYF. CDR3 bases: TGCGCCAGCAGGGACACCCAGTCCGAGCAGTACTTC. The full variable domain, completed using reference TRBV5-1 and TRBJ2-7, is KAGVTQTPRYLIKTRGQQVTLSCSPISGHRSVSWYQQTPGQGLQFLFEYFSETQRNKGNFPGRFSGRQFSNSRSEMNVSTLELGDSALYLCASRDTQSEQYFGPGTRLTVT.

The CDR3 is CASSLAGNSGQPQHF. DNA for the CDR3: TGCGCCAGCAGCTTGGCGGGGAACTCCGGGCAGCCCCAGCATTTT. The chain employs TRBV5-1 and TRBJ1-5; D is undetermined. This CDR3 is built from 15 residues. The V end was cut by 0 bases, the J end by 7 bases, with 14 bases between. Germline loops: CDR1 SGHRS, CDR2 YFSETQ.

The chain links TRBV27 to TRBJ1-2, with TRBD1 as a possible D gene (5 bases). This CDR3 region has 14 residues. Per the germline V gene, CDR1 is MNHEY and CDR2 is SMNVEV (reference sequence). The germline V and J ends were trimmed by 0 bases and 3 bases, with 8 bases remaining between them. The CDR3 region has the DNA TGTGCCAGCAGTTTATCGGTCAGGGACTATGGCTACACCTTC. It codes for CASSLSVRDYGYTF.

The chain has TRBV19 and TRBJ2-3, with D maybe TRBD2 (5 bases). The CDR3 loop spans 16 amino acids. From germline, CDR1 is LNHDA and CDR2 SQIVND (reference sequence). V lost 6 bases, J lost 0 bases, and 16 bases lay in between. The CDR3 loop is CASSQDSTGSTDTQYF. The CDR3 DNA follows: TGTGCCAGTAGCCAGGACTCCACTGGGAGCACAGATACGCAGTATTTT.

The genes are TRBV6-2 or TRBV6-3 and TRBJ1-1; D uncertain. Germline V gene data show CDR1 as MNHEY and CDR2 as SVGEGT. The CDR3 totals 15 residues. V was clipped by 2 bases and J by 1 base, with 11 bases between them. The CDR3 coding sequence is TGTGCCAGCAGTTACGGAGGAACCGCGAACACTGAAGCTTTCTTT. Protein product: CASSYGGTANTEAFF.

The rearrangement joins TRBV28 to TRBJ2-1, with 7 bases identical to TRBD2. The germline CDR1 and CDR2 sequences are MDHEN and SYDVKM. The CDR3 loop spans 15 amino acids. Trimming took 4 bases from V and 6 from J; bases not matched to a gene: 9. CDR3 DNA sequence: TGTGCCAGCAGTTCGGCCACCGGGGGGACCAATGAGCAGTTCTTC. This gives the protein CASSSATGGTNEQFF. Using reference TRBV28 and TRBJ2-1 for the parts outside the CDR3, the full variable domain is DVKVTQSSRYLVKRTGEKVFLECVQDMDHENMFWYRQDPGLGLRLIYFSYDVKMKEKGDIPEGYSVSREKKERFSLILESASTNQTSMYLCASSSATGGTNEQFFGPGTRLTVL.

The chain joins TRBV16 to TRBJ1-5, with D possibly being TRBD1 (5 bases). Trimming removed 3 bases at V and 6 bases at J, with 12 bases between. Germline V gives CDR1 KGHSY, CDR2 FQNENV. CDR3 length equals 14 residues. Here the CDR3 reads CASSHGTGGQPQHF. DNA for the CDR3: TGTGCCAGCAGCCATGGGACTGGAGGTCAGCCCCAGCATTTT.

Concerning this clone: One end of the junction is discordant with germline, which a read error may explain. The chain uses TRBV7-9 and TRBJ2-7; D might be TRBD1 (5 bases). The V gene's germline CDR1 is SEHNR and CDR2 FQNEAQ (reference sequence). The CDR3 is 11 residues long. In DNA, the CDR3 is TGTGCTAGCAGCCCCCAGGGCGAGCAGTACTTC. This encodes CASSPQGEQYF.

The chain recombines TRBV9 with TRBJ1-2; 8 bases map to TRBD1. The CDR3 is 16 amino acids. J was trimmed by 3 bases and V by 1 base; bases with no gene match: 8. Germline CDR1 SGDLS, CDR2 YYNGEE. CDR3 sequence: CASSVSHLGQDYGYTF. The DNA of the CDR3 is TGTGCCAGCAGCGTAAGTCACCTGGGACAGGACTATGGCTACACCTTC.

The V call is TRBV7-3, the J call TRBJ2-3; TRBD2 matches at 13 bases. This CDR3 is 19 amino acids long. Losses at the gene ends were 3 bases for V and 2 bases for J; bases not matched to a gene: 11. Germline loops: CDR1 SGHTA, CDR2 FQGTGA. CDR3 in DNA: TGTGCCAGCAGCTTGGGACTAGCGGGGAAACGAACCAACACAGATACGCAGTATTTT. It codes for CASSLGLAGKRTNTDTQYF.

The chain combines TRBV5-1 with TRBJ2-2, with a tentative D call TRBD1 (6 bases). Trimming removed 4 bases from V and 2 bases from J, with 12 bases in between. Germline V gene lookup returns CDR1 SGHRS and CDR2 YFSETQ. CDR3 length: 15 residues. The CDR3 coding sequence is TGCGCCAGCAGCCCGAGGACAGTAAACACCGGGGAGCTGTTTTTT. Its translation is CASSPRTVNTGELFF.

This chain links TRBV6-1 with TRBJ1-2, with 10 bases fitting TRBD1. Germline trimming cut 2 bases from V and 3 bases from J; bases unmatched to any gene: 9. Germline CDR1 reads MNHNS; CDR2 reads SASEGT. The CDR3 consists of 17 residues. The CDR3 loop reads CASSEITDRGFDYGYTF. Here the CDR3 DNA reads TGTGCCAGCAGTGAAATAACGGACAGGGGGTTTGACTATGGCTACACCTTC.

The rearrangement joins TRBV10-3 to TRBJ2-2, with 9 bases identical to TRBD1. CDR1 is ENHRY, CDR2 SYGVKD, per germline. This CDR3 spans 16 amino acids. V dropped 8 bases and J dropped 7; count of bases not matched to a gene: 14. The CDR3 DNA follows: TGTGCCATCTCGACCGGGACAGGGATCCGTAGCGGGGAGCTGTTTTTT. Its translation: CAISTGTGIRSGELFF.

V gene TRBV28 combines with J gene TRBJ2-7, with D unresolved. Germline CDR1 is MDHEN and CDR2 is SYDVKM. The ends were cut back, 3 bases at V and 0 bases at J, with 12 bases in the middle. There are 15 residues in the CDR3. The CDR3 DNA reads TGTGCCAGCAGTTTGTACGCCAGGAGCTCCTACGAGCAGTACTTC. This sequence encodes CASSLYARSSYEQYF.

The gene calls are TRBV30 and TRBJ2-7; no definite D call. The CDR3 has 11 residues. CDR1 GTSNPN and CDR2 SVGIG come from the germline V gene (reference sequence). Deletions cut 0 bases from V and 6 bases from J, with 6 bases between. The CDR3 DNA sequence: TGTGCCTGGAGTGTAGCAACCGAGCAGTACTTC. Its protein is CAWSVATEQYF.